This T cell receptor beta chain originates from a study of T-cell reconstitution after alpha-beta-depleted transplantation in children. Study-level results: Approximately two months post-transplant, alpha-beta T cells reportedly originated from several hundred expanded graft clones. T-cell counts and diversity at one year following transplant were attributed mainly to newly produced T cells.

Unique molecular identifiers were incorporated into the prepared TCRbeta library. TCRdb fed the PCR reads into MiXCR, producing one record per CDR3 protein. Of about 98,000 distinct CDR3 sequences listed, around a quarter are singletons. With 3 bases removed from V and 5 bases from J, the gap between germline ends came to 20 bases. The CDR3 length is 17 residues. Only a few counts were recorded for this clonotype. The target antigen is unknown. This sequence originates from a boy between 2 and 10 years old with acute lymphoblastic leukemia, due to receive a stem cell transplant. The specimen comprised PBMCs, sampled before TCRalphabeta/CD19-depleted stem cell transplant. This sequence joins TRBV12-3 or TRBV12-4 and TRBJ1-5; D possibly corresponds to TRBD1 (5 bases). The CDR3 is CASSFTHTRGVYQPQHF. The DNA of the CDR3 is TGTGCCAGCAGTTTCACACACACACGAGGGGTTTATCAGCCCCAGCATTTT.